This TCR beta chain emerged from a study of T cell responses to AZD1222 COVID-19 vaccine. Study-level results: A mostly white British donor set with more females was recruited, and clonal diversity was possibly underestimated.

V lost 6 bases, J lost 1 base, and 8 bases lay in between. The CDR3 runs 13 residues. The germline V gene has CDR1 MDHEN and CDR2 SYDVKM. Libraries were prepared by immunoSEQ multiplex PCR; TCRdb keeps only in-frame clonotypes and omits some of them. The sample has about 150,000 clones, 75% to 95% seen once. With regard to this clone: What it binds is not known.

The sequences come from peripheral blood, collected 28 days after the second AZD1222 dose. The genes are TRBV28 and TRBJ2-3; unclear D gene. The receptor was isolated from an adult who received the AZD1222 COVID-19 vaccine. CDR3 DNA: TGTGCCAGCAGGAACCAGGGCACAGATACGCAGTATTTT. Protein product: CASRNQGTDTQYF.